This T cell receptor (beta chain) was recovered during a study of blood T cells in healthy people across ages. Study-level points and caveats: TCR beta diversity per million T cells fell roughly linearly with age.

Concerning this clonotype: The antigen is undetermined.

There are 15 residues in the CDR3. Looked up from germline, CDR1 is SGHRS and CDR2 is YFSETQ. V shed 0 bases, J shed 7 bases, and the junction held 6 bases outside the gene matches. For the second PCR, which ran for about 6 to 11 cycles, a sample-barcoded 5' primer and a J-beta primer mix were used. Every cDNA molecule carried a tag from a template-switch adaptor bearing 12 random nucleotides. TCRdb called the 5' RACE reads again in MiXCR, with one record for every CDR3 protein. The sample yields hundreds of thousands of distinct CDR3 sequences, under 25% seen once. The receptor was isolated from a man between 65 and 85 years old in good health. Material for sequencing was blood. The chain combines TRBV5-1 with TRBJ2-1, with 8 nucleotides matching TRBD2. The CDR3 protein is CASSLGSGKGNEQFF. CDR3 in DNA: TGCGCCAGCAGCTTGGGTAGCGGGAAGGGGAATGAGCAGTTCTTC.